The rows below give T cell receptor beta chains drawn from one sample of a study of cytomegalovirus exposure and HLA in healthy donors. Measured with immunoSEQ multiplex PCR; TCRdb has only the in-frame clones, and not every one. The data show some 340,000 clones, 87% seen once. What was sequenced was PBMCs. The origin of the receptors is a woman aged 25 to 39 in good health and CMV-seropositive. Each CDR3 is given with its conserved first and last residue. Fields, in order: V gene, clone size, J gene, CDR3 length, D gene, CDR3 DNA, CDR3 protein. The D gene is left open where the match is weak. Where a row states a size, it is once, few, many or the class of an expanded clone; other rows omit it.

>TRBV5-6|NA|TRBJ1-1|13|NA
TGTGCCAGCAGCTTGTTCGATAACACTGAAGCTTTCTTT
CASSLFDNTEAFF
>TRBV4-2|NA|TRBJ2-1|16|TRBD2
TGTGCCAGCAGCCAGGCCGGGACTAGCGGTTTTTTTGAGCAGTTCTTC
CASSQAGTSGFFEQFF
>TRBV6-6|NA|TRBJ2-7|13|NA
TGTGCCAGCAGTCCACAGGGAATCTACGAGCAGTACTTC
CASSPQGIYEQYF
>TRBV5-8|NA|TRBJ2-7|12|NA
TGTGCCAGCAGCTTGGTAGGGCTCGGGCAGTACTTC
CASSLVGLGQYF
>TRBV7-3|NA|TRBJ2-1|15|TRBD2
TGTGCCAGCAGCTTAGGGGTAGCGGGGGGCAATGAGCAGTTCTTC
CASSLGVAGGNEQFF
>TRBV30|NA|TRBJ1-4|16|NA
TGTGCCTGGAGTGTACAGGCGAAGGCAACTAATGAAAAACTGTTTTTT
CAWSVQAKATNEKLFF
>TRBV5-4|once|TRBJ1-2|13|NA
TGTGCCAGCAACCCCCGAGGGATCGATGGCTACACCTTC
CASNPRGIDGYTF
>TRBV5-8|NA|TRBJ1-6|14|TRBD1
TGTGCCAGCAGCTACCGGGACAGAGGGTCACCCCTCCACTTT
CASSYRDRGSPLHF
>TRBV14|few|TRBJ2-4|13|TRBD2
TGTGCCAGCAGCCACCCTAGCGGGAGCCGTCAGTACTTC
CASSHPSGSRQYF
>TRBV9|NA|TRBJ1-3|14|TRBD1
TGTGCCAGCAACCGACAGGGGGGTGGAAACACCATATATTTT
CASNRQGGGNTIYF
>TRBV5-1|NA|TRBJ2-7|17|TRBD1
TGCGCCAGCAGCTTGGTGCCCCCACAGGGGGCTATCAACGAGCAGTACTTC
CASSLVPPQGAINEQYF
>TRBV5-8|NA|TRBJ2-7|14|NA
TGTGCCAGCAGCTTGGCGGGAGTTGGCTACGAGCAGTACTTC
CASSLAGVGYEQYF
>TRBV7-9|NA|TRBJ2-7|16|TRBD1
TGTGCCAGCAGCTTAAACAGTTGGGGACAGGGGTACGAGCAGTACTTC
CASSLNSWGQGYEQYF
>TRBV7-3|NA|TRBJ2-7|15|TRBD2
TGTGCCAGCAGCCTCGGGACTAGCGGGAAGTACGAGCAGTACTTC
CASSLGTSGKYEQYF
>TRBV7-8|NA|TRBJ1-1|17|NA
TGTGCCAGCAGCTTAGCCCATAGTGCACTTATGAACACTGAAGCTTTCTTT
CASSLAHSALMNTEAFF
>TRBV6-6|NA|TRBJ2-3|14|NA
TGTGCCAGCAGAACGGGACGGACCACAGATACGCAGTATTTT
CASRTGRTTDTQYF
>TRBV5-1|NA|TRBJ2-3|15|NA
TGCGCCAGCAGCTTGGACGGATTCGGCACAGATACGCAGTATTTT
CASSLDGFGTDTQYF
>TRBV25-1|NA|TRBJ1-2|14|TRBD1
TGTGCCAGCAGCAGACAGGGGTTCAACTATGGCTACACCTTC
CASSRQGFNYGYTF
>TRBV19|NA|TRBJ2-7|15|NA
TGTGCCAGTAGTATGAGGGCTAGCGTTTCGGTCGAGCAGTACTTC
CASSMRASVSVEQYF
>TRBV6-6|NA|TRBJ2-7|16|TRBD2
TGTGCCAGCACCCTCGGACTAGCGGGCCCAGGGGGGGAGCAGTACTTC
CASTLGLAGPGGEQYF
>TRBV13|NA|TRBJ1-2|15|TRBD1
TGTGCCAGCAGCTTATTCGGGACAGGGGCCTATGGCTACACCTTC
CASSLFGTGAYGYTF
>TRBV5-4|NA|TRBJ1-2|13|NA
TGTGCCAGTACAAAGGGGGGAGACTATGGCTACACCTTC
CASTKGGDYGYTF
>TRBV7-2|few|TRBJ2-5|14|NA
TGTGCCAGCAGCGTTCAGGGTGGCAAAGAGACCCAGTACTTC
CASSVQGGKETQYF
>TRBV5-1|NA|TRBJ2-1|16|NA
TGCGCCAGCAGCTTGGATGGGGGGCATATGTACAATGAGCAGTTCTTC
CASSLDGGHMYNEQFF
>TRBV27|few|TRBJ2-3|14|TRBD1
TGTGCCAGCAGTAAGGGGGCTGGGACAGATACGCAGTATTTT
CASSKGAGTDTQYF
>TRBV9|NA|TRBJ2-2|13|NA
TGTGCCAGCAGCTTAATGAACACCGGGGAGCTGTTTTTT
CASSLMNTGELFF
>TRBV15|NA|TRBJ2-2|16|NA
TGTGCCACCAGCAGAGTGAGAGGACAGATCAACGGGGAGCTGTTTTTT
CATSRVRGQINGELFF
>TRBV10-1|NA|TRBJ1-6|12|NA
TGCGCCAGCAGTGAACATAATTCACCCCTCCACTTT
CASSEHNSPLHF
>TRBV2|NA|TRBJ1-5|15|NA
TGTGCCAGCACAGGACAGCCTCTAGGTGATCAGCCCCAGCATTTT
CASTGQPLGDQPQHF
>TRBV6-1|NA|TRBJ2-1|14|NA
TGTGCCAGCATTCACGGGACCCGTCTCAATGAGCAGTTCTTC
CASIHGTRLNEQFF
>TRBV5-1|NA|TRBJ2-2|19|NA
TGCGCCAGCAGCCCGGGACTCACGCGCACAACACAGAACACCGGGGAGCTGTTTTTT
CASSPGLTRTTQNTGELFF
>TRBV27|NA|TRBJ1-3|14|TRBD1
TGTGCCAGCAGTCTCGACAGGGGGCTGAACACCATATATTTT
CASSLDRGLNTIYF
>TRBV5-4|once|TRBJ1-1|12|NA
TGTGCCAGCAGCTTAACGGGGAGCGGGGCTTTCTTT
CASSLTGSGAFF
>TRBV29-1|NA|TRBJ2-3|13|NA
TGCAGCGTTTGGACAGTGACCCCAGATACGCAGTATTTT
CSVWTVTPDTQYF
>TRBV9|NA|TRBJ2-4|16|TRBD2
TGTGCCAGCAGCTTGGGACTAGCGGGGGCCAAAAACATTCAGTACTTC
CASSLGLAGAKNIQYF
>TRBV6-1|NA|TRBJ1-5|15|NA
TGTGCCAGCAGGCCCCTATCGGGGGACAATCAGCCCCAGCATTTT
CASRPLSGDNQPQHF
>TRBV28|NA|TRBJ2-7|12|NA
TGTGCCAGCATGGGGGCCGACTACGAGCAGTACTTC
CASMGADYEQYF
>TRBV7-2|NA|TRBJ2-7|14|TRBD1
TGTGCCAGCAGCCCTCAGACAGGGAACTACGAGCAGTACTTC
CASSPQTGNYEQYF
>TRBV14|NA|TRBJ2-5|14|TRBD2
TGTGCCAGCAGCCAAGGGGCGGGAGCGGAGACCCAGTACTTC
CASSQGAGAETQYF
>TRBV15|NA|TRBJ1-3|18|NA
TGTGCCACCAGCAGAGTTGTGATGGGGACTGGAGCTGGAAACACCATATATTTT
CATSRVVMGTGAGNTIYF
>TRBV19|once|TRBJ2-2|16|TRBD2
TGTGCCAGTAGTAGACTAGCGGGAGTTGGAGGCGGGGAGCTGTTTTTT
CASSRLAGVGGGELFF
>TRBV5-6|NA|TRBJ2-7|13|TRBD1
TGTGCCAGCAGCGCCGGGACAGGGGTAGAGCAGTACTTC
CASSAGTGVEQYF
>TRBV6-8|NA|TRBJ2-4|16|TRBD1
TGTGCCAGCAGTTACTTACCGGGACAGGGGAGTAGGTTTCAGTACTTC
CASSYLPGQGSRFQYF
>TRBV18|NA|TRBJ2-1|13|NA
TGTGCCAGCTCACCTGCGGGTGTTGGGGAGCAGTTCTTC
CASSPAGVGEQFF
>TRBV15|NA|TRBJ2-1|14|NA
TGTGCCACCAGCAGAGATATGCAGCCACATGAGCAGTTCTTC
CATSRDMQPHEQFF
>TRBV10-3|NA|TRBJ2-1|12|NA
TGTGCCATCAGTGAGGGGGAGGCTTGGAAGGTCTTC
CAISEGEAWKVF
>TRBV11-2|NA|TRBJ2-1|15|TRBD1
TGTGCCAGCAGCTTATTCGCCGGGACAGACAATGAGCAGTTCTTC
CASSLFAGTDNEQFF
>TRBV7-6|NA|TRBJ2-2|18|NA
TGTGCCAGCAGCTTAGGCCCCGCGGGGACACCCGGGACCGGGGAGCTGTTTTTT
CASSLGPAGTPGTGELFF
>TRBV27|NA|TRBJ2-5|16|TRBD1
TGTGCCAGCAGTTCCGATCAGTCGGGACAGAAAGAGACCCAGTACTTC
CASSSDQSGQKETQYF
>TRBV4-1|NA|TRBJ1-1|16|TRBD1
TGCGCCAGCAGCCAGTACGGGACAGGGTGGGGGCTTGAAGCTTTCTTT
CASSQYGTGWGLEAFF
>TRBV5-4|NA|TRBJ1-1|17|TRBD1
TGTGCCAGCAGCTTGGCTTGGGACAGGGGGCGCTTCACTGAAGCTTTCTTT
CASSLAWDRGRFTEAFF
>TRBV4-2|NA|TRBJ2-5|17|TRBD2
TGTGCCAGCAGCCAAGATCGATTGCGGGGGAAGGGAGAGACCCAGTACTTC
CASSQDRLRGKGETQYF
>TRBV7-2|NA|TRBJ1-5|12|NA
TGTGCCAGCAGCTTAGCGTCGGAGCCCCAGCATTTT
CASSLASEPQHF
>TRBV7-7|NA|TRBJ2-5|15|TRBD2
TGTGCCAGCAGCTCCGGGACTAGCGGGAGAGAGACCCAGTACTTC
CASSSGTSGRETQYF
>TRBV5-4|NA|TRBJ2-3|18|NA
TGTGCCAGCAGCGCGAGCCTCCGGAGGGGCACTAGCACAGATACGCAGTATTTT
CASSASLRRGTSTDTQYF